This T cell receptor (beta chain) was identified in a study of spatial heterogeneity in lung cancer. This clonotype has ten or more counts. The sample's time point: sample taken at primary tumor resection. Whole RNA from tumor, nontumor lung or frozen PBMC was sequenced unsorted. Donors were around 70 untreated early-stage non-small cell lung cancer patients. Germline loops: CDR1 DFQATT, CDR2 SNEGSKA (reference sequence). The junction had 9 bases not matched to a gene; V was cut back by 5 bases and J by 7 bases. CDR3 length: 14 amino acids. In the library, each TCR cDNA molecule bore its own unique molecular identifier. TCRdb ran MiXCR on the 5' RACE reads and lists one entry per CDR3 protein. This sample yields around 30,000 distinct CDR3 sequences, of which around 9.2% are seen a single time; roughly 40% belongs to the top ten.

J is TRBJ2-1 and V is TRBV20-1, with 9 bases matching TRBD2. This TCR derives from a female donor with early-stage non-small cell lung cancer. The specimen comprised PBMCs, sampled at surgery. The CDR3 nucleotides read TGCAGTGCTGAGGGCCTAGCGGGAAATAATGAGCAGTTCTTC. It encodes CSAEGLAGNNEQFF.